This is a list of T cell receptor beta chains from one sample in a study of beta chain features in type 1 diabetes. Data came from immunoSEQ multiplex PCR; TCRdb stores just in-frame clones and leaves some out. The sample carries roughly 290,000 clones, 7.5% to 9.5% recorded once. Sequencing input: central memory CD4+ T cells from blood. The receptors were gathered from a woman younger than 35 in good health. Each CDR3 is given with its conserved first and last residue.

v_gene	j_gene	CDR3aa
TRBV19	TRBJ2-2	CASSPGTATGELFF
TRBV7-2	TRBJ2-4	CASSLGRDRLANF
TRBV2	TRBJ2-1	CASTLGQANEQFF
TRBV29-1	TRBJ2-1	CSVRAGGPNEQFF
TRBV30	TRBJ2-3	CAWDVARGTQYF
TRBV7-3	TRBJ2-1	CASSLTSRRNEQFF
TRBV30	TRBJ2-2	CAWRHTGELFF
TRBV5-1	TRBJ2-5	CASSKAPAGSNQETQYF
TRBV18	TRBJ2-5	CASSKMGSQETQYF
TRBV2	TRBJ2-7	CASRADAGTAGKYF
TRBV7-3	TRBJ2-1	CASSFGLAGLNEQFF
TRBV19	TRBJ1-3	CASSIMRNTIYF
TRBV2	TRBJ2-1	CASAWTDYNEQFF
TRBV7-3	TRBJ2-1	CASSLGSSYNEQFF
TRBV7-2	TRBJ1-6	CASSSGRDNSPLHF
TRBV7-2	TRBJ2-1	CASSPRVAGNNEQFF
TRBV7-2	TRBJ1-3	CASSGNTIYF
TRBV7-3	TRBJ2-3	CASSSRTPGRGDTQYF
TRBV2	TRBJ1-6	CASSGDRDWSPLHF
TRBV2	TRBJ2-5	CATDPGGVAPETQYF
TRBV29-1	TRBJ2-1	CSVDGSSSYNEQFF
TRBV9	TRBJ2-7	CASSATSGSPEQYF
TRBV16	TRBJ1-2	CASSQQTAGLSNYGYTF
TRBV7-2	TRBJ1-2	CASSPGTTGGYGYTF
TRBV14	TRBJ2-1	CASSQLGGSEQFF
TRBV5-4	TRBJ2-3	CASSYNREDTQYF
TRBV6-6	TRBJ1-1	CASSSLQGDTEAFF
TRBV7-2	TRBJ1-4	CASSLMGVGEKLFF
TRBV7-2	TRBJ1-2	CASSFMTGRGYGYTF
TRBV4-3	TRBJ2-3	CASSQRDSTDTQYF
TRBV5-1	TRBJ1-1	CASGRDSRGNTEAFF
TRBV11-1	TRBJ1-1	CASSLKDTYNTEAFF
TRBV18	TRBJ1-1	CASSPSREDEAFF
TRBV15	TRBJ2-1	CATSRDLMTYNEQFF
TRBV28	TRBJ2-5	CASRAPGTRGKTQYF
TRBV6-9	TRBJ2-1	CASSYYRGWYNEQFF
TRBV5-1	TRBJ2-1	CASSSQGARSYNEQFF
TRBV7-7	TRBJ1-6	CASSSGGRNSPLHF
TRBV5-6	TRBJ1-2	CASSFGHGRGANYGYTF
TRBV6-5	TRBJ1-5	CASSPGPQGRGQHF
TRBV7-3	TRBJ1-1	CASSRDPRTDTEAFF
TRBV7-2	TRBJ2-6	CASSLKRTGASPGANVLTF
TRBV14	TRBJ2-7	CASSHGTGAPTWRGSYEQYF
TRBV6-6	TRBJ1-5	CASLQAQVVTNQPQHF
TRBV5-4	TRBJ2-3	CASSLERGRDTQYF